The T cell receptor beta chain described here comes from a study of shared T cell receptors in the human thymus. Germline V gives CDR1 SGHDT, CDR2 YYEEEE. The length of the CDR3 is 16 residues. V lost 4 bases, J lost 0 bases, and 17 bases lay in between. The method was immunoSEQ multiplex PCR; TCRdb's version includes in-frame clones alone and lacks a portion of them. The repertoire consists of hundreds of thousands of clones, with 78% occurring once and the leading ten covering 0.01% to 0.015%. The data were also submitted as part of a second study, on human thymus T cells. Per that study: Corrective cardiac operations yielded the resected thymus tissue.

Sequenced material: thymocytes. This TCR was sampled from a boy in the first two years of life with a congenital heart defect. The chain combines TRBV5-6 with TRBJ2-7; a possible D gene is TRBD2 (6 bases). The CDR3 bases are TGTGCCAGCAGCCCTGCTAGCGCCCGACTCTCCTACGAGCAGTACTTC. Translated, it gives CASSPASARLSYEQYF.